The TCR beta chain under discussion was sequenced for a study of OX40 agonist ivuxolimab in advanced cancers. Overall study: In this cohort, patients received ivuxolimab, an agonistic anti-OX40 (CD134) antibody. Treatment received earlier with anti-PD-1, anti-PD-L1 or anti-CTLA-4 agents was allowed, and around 36% had some.

CDR1 SGHAT and CDR2 FQNNGV come from the germline V gene. J gave up 4 bases and V 3 bases, and 7 bases lay outside the gene matches. CDR3 size: 15 residues. Drawing of blood for sampling happened at baseline, at cycle 4 day 1, and at cycle 7 day 1. Assay: immunoSEQ multiplex PCR; the TCRdb copy retains only in-frame clones and omits some. The sample includes some 72,000 clones, 70% to 85% of them seen just once. Specimen: CD4+ or CD8+ T cells sorted from blood, collected in a trial of the OX40 agonist ivuxolimab. J is TRBJ2-3 and V is TRBV11-2; 7 bases map to TRBD2. The clonotype was recovered from an adult with an advanced solid tumor such as melanoma, head and neck, liver or kidney cancer. As DNA, the CDR3 is TGTGCCAGCAGCTTTAACGGGGGGAGGGCAGATACGCAGTATTTT. Its translation: CASSFNGGRADTQYF.